The T cell receptor beta chain described here comes from a study of cytomegalovirus exposure and HLA in healthy donors. Turning to the study itself: A later analysis reported the same platform for the roughly 120 validation repertoires and the roughly 670 first-cohort repertoires. Study results and caveats: A classifier reportedly called cytomegalovirus status with high sensitivity and specificity. Subsequent analysis of the 120 or so validation repertoires found a tendency for first-cohort TCR clusters to co-occur.

The donors were in the roughly 120-subject validation cohort, distinct from the roughly 720-subject first cohort. Comments on this clone: Its specificity is not known.

There are 15 residues in the CDR3. Germline loops: CDR1 SQVTM, CDR2 ANQGSEA. V trimming: 5 bases; J trimming: 1 base; junction bases outside the gene matches: 10. Sequencing used immunoSEQ multiplex PCR; TCRdb keeps in-frame clones, though not all of them. The profile shows 150,000 to 200,000 clones, around 86% of them singletons. The chain recombines TRBV29-1 with TRBJ1-2; 7 bases map to TRBD1. The source is a woman between 18 and 30 years old in good health and CMV-seronegative. The sequenced sample was PBMCs. CDR3 region: CSVTAGTDDNYGYTF. The CDR3 nucleotides read TGCAGCGTTACGGCCGGGACAGACGATAACTATGGCTACACCTTC.